This T cell receptor beta chain was sequenced for a study of technical replicates of blood from a handful of donors. Generated by immunoSEQ multiplex PCR, the TCRdb table keeps only in-frame clones and is missing some. Here the sample spans about 7,200 clones, 95% to 97% being singletons. V was pared by 1 base and J by 6 bases, with 12 bases between. CDR3 size: 15 residues. Germline V lookup: CDR1 SGHVS, CDR2 FNYEAQ. The genes are TRBV7-6 and TRBJ1-4; D perhaps matches TRBD1 (6 bases). Sequenced: PBMCs. The sequence came from a human donor in good health. The CDR3 reads CASSLEVGADEKLFF. CDR3 sequence (DNA): TGTGCCAGCAGCTTAGAAGTGGGGGCCGATGAAAAACTGTTTTTT. Full variable domain (missing parts from reference TRBV7-6 and TRBJ1-4): GAGVSQSPRYKVTKRGQDVALRCDPISGHVSLYWYRQALGQGPEFLTYFNYEAQQDKSGLPNDRFSAERPEGSISTLTIQRTEQRDSAMYRCASSLEVGADEKLFFGSGTQLSVL.